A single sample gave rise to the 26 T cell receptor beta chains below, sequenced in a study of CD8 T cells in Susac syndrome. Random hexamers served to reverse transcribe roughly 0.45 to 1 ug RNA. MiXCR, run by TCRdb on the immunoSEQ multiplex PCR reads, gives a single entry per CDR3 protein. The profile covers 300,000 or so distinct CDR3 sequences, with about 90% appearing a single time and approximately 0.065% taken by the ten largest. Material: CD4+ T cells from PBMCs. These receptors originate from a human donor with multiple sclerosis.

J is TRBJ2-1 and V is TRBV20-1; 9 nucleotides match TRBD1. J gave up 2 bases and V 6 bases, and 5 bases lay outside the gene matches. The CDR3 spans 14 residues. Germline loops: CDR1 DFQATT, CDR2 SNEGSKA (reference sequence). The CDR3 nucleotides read TGCAGTGCCCTGGGACAGGGTACCTACAATGAGCAGTTCTTC. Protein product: CSALGQGTYNEQFF.

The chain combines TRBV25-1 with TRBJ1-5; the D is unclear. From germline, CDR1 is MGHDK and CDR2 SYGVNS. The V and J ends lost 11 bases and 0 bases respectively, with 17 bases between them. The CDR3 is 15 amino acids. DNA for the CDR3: TGTGCCGGAAGGACGGAAGTTAATAGCAATCAGCCCCAGCATTTT. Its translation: CAGRTEVNSNQPQHF. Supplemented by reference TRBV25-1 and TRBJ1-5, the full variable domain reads EADIYQTPRYLVIGTGKKITLECSQTMGHDKMYWYQQDPGMELHLIHYSYGVNSTEKGDLSSESTVSRIRTEHFPLTLESARPSHTSQYLCAGRTEVNSNQPQHFGDGTRLSIL.

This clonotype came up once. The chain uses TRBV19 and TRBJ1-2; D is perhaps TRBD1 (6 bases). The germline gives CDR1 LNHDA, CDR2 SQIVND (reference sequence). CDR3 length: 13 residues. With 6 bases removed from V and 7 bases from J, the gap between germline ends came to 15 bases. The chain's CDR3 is CASSLGAVPGYTF. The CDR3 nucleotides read TGTGCCAGTAGCCTGGGGGCGGTCCCTGGCTACACCTTC.

CDR3 nucleotide sequence: TGCAGTGCTAGAGGGGTCCCCCGGGACAGGGTGGGCTACGAGCAGTACTTC. It translates to CSARGVPRDRVGYEQYF. The chain combines TRBV20-1 with TRBJ2-7; TRBD1 matches 9 bases. Per the germline V gene, CDR1 is DFQATT and CDR2 is SNEGSKA (reference sequence). The CDR3 length is 17 residues. V shed 1 base, J shed 3 bases, and the junction held 13 bases outside the gene matches.

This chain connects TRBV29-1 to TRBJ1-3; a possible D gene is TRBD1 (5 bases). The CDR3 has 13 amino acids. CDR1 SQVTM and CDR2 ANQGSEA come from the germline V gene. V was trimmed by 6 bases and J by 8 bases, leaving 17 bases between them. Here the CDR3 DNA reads TGCAGCGTCAGTCCTACGGGGGGACACACCATATATTTT. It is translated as CSVSPTGGHTIYF.

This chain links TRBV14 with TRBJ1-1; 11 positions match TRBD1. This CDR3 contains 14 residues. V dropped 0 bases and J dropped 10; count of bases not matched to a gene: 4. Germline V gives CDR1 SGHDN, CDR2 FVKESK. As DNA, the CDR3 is TGTGCCAGCAGCCAAGATTTAGGACAGGGGGCAGCTTTCTTT. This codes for CASSQDLGQGAAFF.

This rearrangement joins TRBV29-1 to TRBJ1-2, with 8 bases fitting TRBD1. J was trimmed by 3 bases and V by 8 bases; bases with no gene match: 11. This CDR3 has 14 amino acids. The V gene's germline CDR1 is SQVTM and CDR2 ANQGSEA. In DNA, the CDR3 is TGCAGCCCCACCAGACAGGGGATTGACTATGGCTACACCTTC. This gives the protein CSPTRQGIDYGYTF.

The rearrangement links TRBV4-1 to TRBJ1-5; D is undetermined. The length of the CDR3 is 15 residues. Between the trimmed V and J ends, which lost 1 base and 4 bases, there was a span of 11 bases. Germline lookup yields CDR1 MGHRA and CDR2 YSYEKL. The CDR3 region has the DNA TGCGCCAGCAGCCAAGGCGGTCAGAAAAATCAGCCCCAGCATTTT. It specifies CASSQGGQKNQPQHF.

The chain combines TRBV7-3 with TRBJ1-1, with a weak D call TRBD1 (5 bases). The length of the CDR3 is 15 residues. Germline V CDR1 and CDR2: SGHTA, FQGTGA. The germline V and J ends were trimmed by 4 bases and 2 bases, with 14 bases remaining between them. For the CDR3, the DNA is TGTGCCAGCAGCTCAAGTCCGGGGGTCAACACTGAAGCTTTCTTT. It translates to CASSSSPGVNTEAFF. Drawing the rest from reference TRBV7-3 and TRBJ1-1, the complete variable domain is GAGVSQTPSNKVTEKGKYVELRCDPISGHTALYWYRQSLGQGPEFLIYFQGTGAADDSGLPNDRFFAVRPEGSVSTLKIQRTERGDSAVYLCASSSSPGVNTEAFFGQGTRLTVV.

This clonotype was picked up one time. The CDR3 DNA reads TGCAGTGCTAGAGATGTGGCGGGAGGTGAAACGCAGTATTTT. Its protein is CSARDVAGGETQYF. V usage is TRBV20-1 and J usage is TRBJ2-3; 8 bases align to TRBD2. The junction had 8 bases not matched to a gene; V was cut back by 0 bases and J by 9 bases. The germline CDR1 and CDR2 sequences are DFQATT and SNEGSKA (reference sequence). CDR3 size: 14 residues.

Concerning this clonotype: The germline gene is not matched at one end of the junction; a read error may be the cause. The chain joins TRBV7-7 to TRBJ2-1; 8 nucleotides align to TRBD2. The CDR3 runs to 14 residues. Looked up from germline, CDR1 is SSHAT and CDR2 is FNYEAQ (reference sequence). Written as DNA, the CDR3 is TGTGCTAGCAGCCTTAGCGGGGAATGGAATGAGCAGTTCTTC. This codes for CASSLSGEWNEQFF.

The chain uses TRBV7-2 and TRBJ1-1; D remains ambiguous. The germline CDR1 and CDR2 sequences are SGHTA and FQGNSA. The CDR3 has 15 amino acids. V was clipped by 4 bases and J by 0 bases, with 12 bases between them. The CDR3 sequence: CASSSPGNMNTEAFF. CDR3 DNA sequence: TGTGCCAGCAGCTCCCCCGGGAATATGAACACTGAAGCTTTCTTT. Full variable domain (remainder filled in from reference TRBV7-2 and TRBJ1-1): GAGVSQSPSNKVTEKGKDVELRCDPISGHTALYWYRQSLGQGLEFLIYFQGNSAPDKSGLPSDRFSAERTGGSVSTLTIQRTQQEDSAVYLCASSSPGNMNTEAFFGQGTRLTVV.

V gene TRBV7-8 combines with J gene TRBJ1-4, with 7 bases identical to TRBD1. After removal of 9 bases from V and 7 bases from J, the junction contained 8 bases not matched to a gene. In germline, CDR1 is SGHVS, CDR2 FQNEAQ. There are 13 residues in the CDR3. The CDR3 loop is CASRNRGGEKLFF. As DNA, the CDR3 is TGTGCCAGTAGAAACAGGGGAGGTGAAAAACTGTTTTTT.

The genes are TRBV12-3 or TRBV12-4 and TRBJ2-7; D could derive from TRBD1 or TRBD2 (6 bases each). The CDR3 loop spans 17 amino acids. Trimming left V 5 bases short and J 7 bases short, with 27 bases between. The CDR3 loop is CASSPWSGGTRILEQYF. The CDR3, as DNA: TGTGCCAGCAGTCCCTGGTCAGGCGGGACACGGATTTTGGAGCAGTACTTC.

The CDR3 sequence: CASRFRQGGHNEQFF. In nucleotides, the CDR3 is TGTGCCAGCAGATTTAGACAAGGGGGGCACAATGAGCAGTTCTTC. The rearrangement links TRBV3-1 to TRBJ2-1; D could derive from TRBD1 or TRBD2 (6 bases each). This CDR3 has 15 residues. Germline loops: CDR1 LGHDT, CDR2 YNNKEL (reference sequence). Trimming cost V 6 bases and J 5 bases, with 17 bases left between them.

DNA for the CDR3: TGTGCCAGCAGTTTTCCGGCTCTCGGACTAGTGCCAGATACGCAGTATTTT. Its protein is CASSFPALGLVPDTQYF. The V call is TRBV12-3 or TRBV12-4, the J call TRBJ2-3; 7 positions agree with TRBD2. The V gene end was trimmed by 3 bases and the J gene end by 4 bases; junction bases not matched to a gene: 13. The CDR3 length is 17 residues.

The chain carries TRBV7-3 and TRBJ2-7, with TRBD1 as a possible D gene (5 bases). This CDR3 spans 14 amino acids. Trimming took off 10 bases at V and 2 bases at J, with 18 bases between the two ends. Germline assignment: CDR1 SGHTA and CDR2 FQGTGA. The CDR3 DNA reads TGTGCCACCCCCTGGGGCGAACACCCCTACGAGCAGTACTTC. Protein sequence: CATPWGEHPYEQYF.

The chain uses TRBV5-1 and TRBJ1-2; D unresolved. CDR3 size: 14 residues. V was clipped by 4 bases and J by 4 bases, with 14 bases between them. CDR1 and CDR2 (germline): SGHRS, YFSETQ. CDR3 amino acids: CASSPDQPVYGYTF. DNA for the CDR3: TGCGCCAGCAGCCCGGATCAGCCCGTCTATGGCTACACCTTC.

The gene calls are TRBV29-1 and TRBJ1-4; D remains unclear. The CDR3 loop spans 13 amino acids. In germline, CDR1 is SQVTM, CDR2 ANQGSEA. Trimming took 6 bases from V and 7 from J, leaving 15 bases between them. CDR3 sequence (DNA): TGCAGCGTCCGGATCTACGTGGGTGAAAAACTGTTTTTT. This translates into CSVRIYVGEKLFF.

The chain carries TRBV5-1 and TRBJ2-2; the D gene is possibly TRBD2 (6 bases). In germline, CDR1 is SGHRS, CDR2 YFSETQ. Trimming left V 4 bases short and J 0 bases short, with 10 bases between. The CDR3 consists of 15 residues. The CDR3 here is CASSPGGTNTGELFF. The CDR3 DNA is TGCGCCAGCAGCCCCGGCGGGACGAACACCGGGGAGCTGTTTTTT.

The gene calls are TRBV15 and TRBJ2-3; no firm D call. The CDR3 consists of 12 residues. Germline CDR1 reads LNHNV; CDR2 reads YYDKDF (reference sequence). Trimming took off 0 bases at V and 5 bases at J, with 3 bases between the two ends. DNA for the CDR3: TGTGCCACCAGCAGAGATGGAGATACGCAGTATTTT. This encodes CATSRDGDTQYF.

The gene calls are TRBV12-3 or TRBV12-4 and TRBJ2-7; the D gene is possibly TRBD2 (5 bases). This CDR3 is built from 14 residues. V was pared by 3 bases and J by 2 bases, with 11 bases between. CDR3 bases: TGTGCCAGCAGTTTCGGAGGTCCCCCCTACGAGCAGTACTTC. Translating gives CASSFGGPPYEQYF.

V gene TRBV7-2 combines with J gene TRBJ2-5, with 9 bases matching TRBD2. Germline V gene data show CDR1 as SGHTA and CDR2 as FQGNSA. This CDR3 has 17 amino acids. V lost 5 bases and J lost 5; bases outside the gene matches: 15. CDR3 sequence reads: CASSATAGGVRGETQYF. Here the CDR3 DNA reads TGTGCCAGCAGCGCCACAGCGGGAGGTGTCAGAGGGGAGACCCAGTACTTC.

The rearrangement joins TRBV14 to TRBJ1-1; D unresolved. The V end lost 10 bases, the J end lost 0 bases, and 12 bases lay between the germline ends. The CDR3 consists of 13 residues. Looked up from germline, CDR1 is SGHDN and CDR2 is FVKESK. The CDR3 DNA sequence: TGTGCCACCGCGGAGTTTATGAACACTGAAGCTTTCTTT. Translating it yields CATAEFMNTEAFF.

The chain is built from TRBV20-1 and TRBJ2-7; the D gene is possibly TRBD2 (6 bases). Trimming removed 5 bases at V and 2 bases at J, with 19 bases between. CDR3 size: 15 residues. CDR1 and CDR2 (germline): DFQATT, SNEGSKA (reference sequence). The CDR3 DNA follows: TGCAGTGCTTTCCCCGCGGGGACCAAAACCTACGAGCAGTACTTC. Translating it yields CSAFPAGTKTYEQYF.

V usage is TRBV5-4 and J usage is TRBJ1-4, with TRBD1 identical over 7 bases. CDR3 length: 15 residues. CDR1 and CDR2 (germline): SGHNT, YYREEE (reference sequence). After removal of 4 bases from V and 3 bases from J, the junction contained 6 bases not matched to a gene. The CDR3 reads CASSKGQTANEKLFF. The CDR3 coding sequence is TGTGCCAGCAGCAAGGGACAGACCGCTAATGAAAAACTGTTTTTT.